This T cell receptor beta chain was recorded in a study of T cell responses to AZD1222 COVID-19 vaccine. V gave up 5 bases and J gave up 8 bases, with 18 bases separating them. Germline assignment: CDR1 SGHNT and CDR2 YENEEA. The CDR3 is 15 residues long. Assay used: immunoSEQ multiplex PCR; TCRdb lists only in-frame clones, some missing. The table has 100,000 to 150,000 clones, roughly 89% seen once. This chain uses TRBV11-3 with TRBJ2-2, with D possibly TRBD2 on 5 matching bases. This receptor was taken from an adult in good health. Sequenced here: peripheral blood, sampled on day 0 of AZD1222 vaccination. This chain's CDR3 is CASSRLGSFSGELFF. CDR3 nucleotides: TGTGCCAGCAGCCGCCTGGGGAGCTTTTCTGGGGAGCTGTTTTTT.